This entry lists 23 T cell receptor beta chains sequenced from one sample in a study of OX40 agonist ivuxolimab in advanced cancers. Sequencing used immunoSEQ multiplex PCR; TCRdb keeps in-frame clones, though not all of them. The repertoire consists of roughly 58,000 clones, with around nine tenths occurring once and the leading ten covering about 0.76%. The sequencing here drew on CD4+ or CD8+ T cells sorted from blood, taken in a trial of the OX40 agonist ivuxolimab. The receptors here all came from an adult with an advanced solid tumor such as melanoma, head and neck, liver or kidney cancer.

The CDR3, as DNA: TGTGCCAGCAGCTACACGGGACAGGGGGTTGATACGCAGTATTTT. Protein: CASSYTGQGVDTQYF. V usage is TRBV7-3 and J usage is TRBJ2-3, with TRBD1 matching over 11 bases. Trimming removed 4 bases from V and 6 bases from J; junction bases left unmatched: 6. CDR1 and CDR2 from the germline V gene are SGHTA and FQGTGA. The CDR3 is made up of 15 amino acids.

J is TRBJ2-7 and V is TRBV10-1; TRBD1 matches 8 bases. V lost 9 bases and J lost 8; bases outside the gene matches: 15. The CDR3 contains 14 residues. Germline loops: CDR1 WNHNN, CDR2 SYGVQD (reference sequence). The CDR3 loop is CARGGRDRRRKQYF. DNA of the CDR3: TGCGCCAGGGGGGGAAGGGACAGGAGAAGAAAGCAGTACTTC.

The chain links TRBV7-3 to TRBJ1-1; no definite D call. Trimming removed 6 bases from V and 1 base from J, with 9 bases in between. Germline loops: CDR1 SGHTA, CDR2 FQGTGA. The CDR3 totals 13 residues. CDR3 sequence reads: CASREGSNTEAFF. CDR3 in DNA: TGTGCCAGCAGGGAGGGATCGAACACTGAAGCTTTCTTT.

The chain joins TRBV7-2 to TRBJ1-1; D is uncertain. V lost 2 bases to trimming and J lost 1 base, with 5 bases between them. CDR1 and CDR2 (germline): SGHTA, FQGNSA. There are 13 residues in the CDR3. The CDR3 region is CASSLRGNTEAFF. In nucleotides, the CDR3 is TGTGCCAGCAGCTTACGAGGGAACACTGAAGCTTTCTTT.

The V call is TRBV9, the J call TRBJ2-1; D is perhaps TRBD1 or TRBD2 (6 bases each). Germline loops: CDR1 SGDLS, CDR2 YYNGEE. The CDR3 spans 16 residues. The V and J ends lost 4 bases and 8 bases respectively, with 22 bases between them. The CDR3 protein is CASSLVGGPQGHEQFF. The CDR3 nucleotides are TGTGCCAGCAGCCTCGTAGGGGGGCCCCAGGGCCATGAGCAGTTCTTC.

The rearrangement uses TRBV19 and TRBJ1-3; 7 bases align to TRBD1. Per germline, CDR1 LNHDA and CDR2 SQIVND (reference sequence). This CDR3 has 15 residues. The trim removed 5 bases at V and 3 bases at J, leaving 7 bases unmatched. CDR3 loop: CASSPKGTDGNTIYF. Written as DNA, the CDR3 is TGTGCCAGTAGTCCCAAGGGGACAGATGGAAACACCATATATTTT. Complete variable domain (other parts from reference TRBV19 and TRBJ1-3): DGGITQSPKYLFRKEGQNVTLSCEQNLNHDAMYWYRQDPGQGLRLIYYSQIVNDFQKGDIAEGYSVSREKKESFPLTVTSAQKNPTAFYLCASSPKGTDGNTIYFGEGSWLTVV.

V is TRBV6-1 and J is TRBJ2-1; the match to TRBD1 covers 7 bases. With V trimmed by 10 bases and J by 2 bases, 8 bases remained unmatched. CDR1 is MNHNS, CDR2 SASEGT, per germline. The CDR3 sequence is 14 residues long. The CDR3 sequence: CAIKQGSAYNEQFF. CDR3 DNA: TGTGCCATAAAACAGGGGTCTGCCTACAATGAGCAGTTCTTC.

The V call is TRBV29-1, the J call TRBJ2-7; 10 bases are shared with TRBD2. Trimming removed 5 bases from V and 3 bases from J; junction bases left unmatched: 10. The germline gives CDR1 SQVTM, CDR2 ANQGSEA. This CDR3 has 15 amino acids. The CDR3 loop reads CSVIGVSGRFYEQYF. The CDR3 region has the DNA TGCAGCGTTATTGGAGTTAGCGGGAGGTTCTACGAGCAGTACTTC.

Only one count was recorded for this clone. The gene calls are TRBV5-1 and TRBJ2-7; TRBD2 matches at 7 bases. The CDR3 length is 16 residues. With V trimmed by 0 bases and J by 0 bases, 6 bases remained unmatched. Germline-derived CDR1 and CDR2 are SGHRS and YFSETQ. The CDR3 spells CASSLAPSGTSYEQYF. Here the CDR3 DNA reads TGCGCCAGCAGCTTGGCCCCTAGCGGAACCTCCTACGAGCAGTACTTC.

In this sample, this clone turned up once. The chain uses TRBV27 and TRBJ2-1, with 7 bases lining up with TRBD2. CDR1 and CDR2 (germline): MNHEY, SMNVEV (reference sequence). The CDR3 is 15 residues long. V shed 6 bases and J 0 bases; nucleotides not matched to a gene: 5. The CDR3 coding sequence is TGTGCCAGCAGGTCTAGCGGCCACTCCTACAATGAGCAGTTCTTC. Translation: CASRSSGHSYNEQFF.

This clone showed up just a few times. The chain joins TRBV4-3 to TRBJ2-1, with 10 bases identical to TRBD2. This CDR3 is 20 amino acids long. The germline CDR1 and CDR2 sequences are LGHNA and YSLEER. With V trimmed by 0 bases and J by 0 bases, 11 bases remained unmatched. For the CDR3, the DNA is TGCGCCAGCAGCCAAGACATGCTAGCGGGAGAGCCCTACTCCTACAATGAGCAGTTCTTC. Translation gives CASSQDMLAGEPYSYNEQFF.

This clone was observed a handful of times. V gene TRBV27 combines with J gene TRBJ2-3; 8 nucleotides agree with TRBD2. Germline values: CDR1 MNHEY, CDR2 SMNVEV (reference sequence). This CDR3 spans 15 amino acids. V dropped 2 bases and J dropped 4; count of bases not matched to a gene: 5. The DNA for the CDR3 is TGTGCCAGCAGTTTACAGGGACTAGAGTCAGATACGCAGTATTTT. Residues: CASSLQGLESDTQYF.

The CDR3 protein is CASSPPGGGANVLTF. The CDR3 nucleotides are TGTGCCAGCAGCCCTCCGGGGGGCGGGGCCAACGTCCTGACTTTC. This rearrangement joins TRBV7-2 to TRBJ2-6, with a possible D match to TRBD2 (7 bases). The CDR3 spans 15 residues. CDR1 SGHTA and CDR2 FQGNSA come from the germline V gene. The V end was cut by 5 bases, the J end by 4 bases, with 12 bases between.

The chain links TRBV6-1 to TRBJ1-2; D unresolved. Trimming removed 2 bases at V and 4 bases at J, with 14 bases between. This CDR3 region has 15 residues. Germline CDR1 and CDR2: MNHNS and SASEGT. CDR3 DNA sequence: TGTGCCAGCAGTGAATCTTTGTGGCAGCGCTATGGCTACACCTTC. This sequence encodes CASSESLWQRYGYTF.

The genes are TRBV7-9 and TRBJ2-5; D not resolved. The length of the CDR3 is 14 residues. Trimming pared 5 bases from V and 3 bases from J, leaving 13 bases between. Looked up from germline, CDR1 is SEHNR and CDR2 is FQNEAQ (reference sequence). The CDR3 DNA reads as TGTGCCAGCAGCCCATCCGCTGGGAAAGAGACCCAGTACTTC. Protein sequence: CASSPSAGKETQYF.

This chain uses TRBV30 with TRBJ2-1; TRBD2 matches at 7 bases. After removal of 1 base from V and 10 bases from J, the junction contained 4 bases not matched to a gene. Germline lookup yields CDR1 GTSNPN and CDR2 SVGIG (reference sequence). The CDR3 is made up of 12 amino acids. The CDR3 DNA is TGTGCCTGGAGTGCTAGCGGACCCGAGCAGTTCTTC. This encodes CAWSASGPEQFF.

The chain employs TRBV4-2 and TRBJ2-4; D not certain. This CDR3 region has 13 residues. V shed 4 bases and J shed 8 bases, with 12 bases lying between them. Germline V gene lookup returns CDR1 LGHNA and CDR2 YNFKEQ. For the CDR3, the DNA is TGTGCCAGCAGCCCCACCCCGGCGGACATTCAGTACTTC. Residues: CASSPTPADIQYF.

V and J are TRBV12-5 and TRBJ2-3; 7 nucleotides agree with TRBD2. This CDR3 has 14 amino acids. The V gene end was trimmed by 7 bases and the J gene end by 4 bases; junction bases not matched to a gene: 8. CDR1 LGHNT and CDR2 FRNRAP come from the germline V gene. CDR3 nucleotides: TGTGCTAGTGCCCGCGGGAGTTGGGCAGATACGCAGTATTTT. Its translation: CASARGSWADTQYF.

The chain couples TRBV6-5 to TRBJ2-7; 8 bases agree with TRBD2. CDR3 size: 12 residues. V was clipped by 6 bases and J by 5 bases; unmatched bases: 3. Germline CDR1 MNHEY, CDR2 SVGAGI. CDR3 in DNA: TGTGCCAGCAGAACTAGCGGCCACGAGCAGTACTTC. It specifies CASRTSGHEQYF.

The chain couples TRBV11-1 to TRBJ1-1, with unresolved D. Germline-derived CDR1 and CDR2 are SGHAT and FQDESV (reference sequence). The germline V and J ends were trimmed by 5 bases and 1 base, with 8 bases remaining between them. The CDR3 has 13 residues. The CDR3 nucleotides read TGTGCCAGCAGCCACCCCGGGAACACTGAAGCTTTCTTT. Protein sequence: CASSHPGNTEAFF. Full variable domain (rest looked up from reference TRBV11-1 and TRBJ1-1): EAEVAQSPRYKITEKSQAVAFWCDPISGHATLYWYRQILGQGPELLVQFQDESVVDDSQLPKDRFSAERLKGVDSTLKIQPAELGDSAMYLCASSHPGNTEAFFGQGTRLTVV.

As concerns this clone: Other DNA sequences within the sample encode an identical CDR3. The rearrangement links TRBV4-1 to TRBJ1-3; D unclear. Germline-derived CDR1 and CDR2 are MGHRA and YSYEKL. There are 16 residues in the CDR3. V lost 0 bases, J lost 0 bases, and 9 bases lay in between. CDR3 sequence: CASSQEGPRSGNTIYF. CDR3 bases: TGCGCCAGCAGCCAAGAAGGGCCGCGCTCTGGAAACACCATATATTTT.

Turning to this clone: The germline gene is not matched at one end of the junction; a read error may be the cause. The chain carries TRBV7-7 and TRBJ2-1; 12 positions agree with TRBD2. CDR3 length: 15 residues. Germline V CDR1 and CDR2: SSHAT, FNYEAQ (reference sequence). The CDR3 DNA reads TGTGCTAGCAGCTTAGGGACTAGCGGGTCCCATGAGCAGTTCTTC. Protein product: CASSLGTSGSHEQFF.

The chain has TRBV6-1 and TRBJ2-2; D might be TRBD1 (5 bases). V lost 5 bases, J lost 6 bases, and 10 bases lay in between. This CDR3 is built from 13 residues. Germline values: CDR1 MNHNS, CDR2 SASEGT. The CDR3 DNA reads TGTGCCAGCAGTCCGATGACAGCCGGGGAGCTGTTTTTT. Amino acids: CASSPMTAGELFF.